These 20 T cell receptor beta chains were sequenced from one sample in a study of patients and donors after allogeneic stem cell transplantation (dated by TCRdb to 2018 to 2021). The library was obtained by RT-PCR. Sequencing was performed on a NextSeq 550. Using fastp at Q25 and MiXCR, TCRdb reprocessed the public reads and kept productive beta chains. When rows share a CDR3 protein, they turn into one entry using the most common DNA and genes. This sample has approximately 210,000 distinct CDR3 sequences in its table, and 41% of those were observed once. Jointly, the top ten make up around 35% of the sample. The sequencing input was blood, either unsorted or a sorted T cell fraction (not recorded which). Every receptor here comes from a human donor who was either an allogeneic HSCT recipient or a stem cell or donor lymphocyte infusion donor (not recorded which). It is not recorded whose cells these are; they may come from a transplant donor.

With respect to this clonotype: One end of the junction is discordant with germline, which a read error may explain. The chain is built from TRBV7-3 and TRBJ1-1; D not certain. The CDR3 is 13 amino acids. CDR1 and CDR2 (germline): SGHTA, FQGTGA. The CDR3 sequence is CASSLSQNTKAFF. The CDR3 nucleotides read TGTGCCAGCAGCTTAAGTCAGAACACTAAAGCTTTCTTT.

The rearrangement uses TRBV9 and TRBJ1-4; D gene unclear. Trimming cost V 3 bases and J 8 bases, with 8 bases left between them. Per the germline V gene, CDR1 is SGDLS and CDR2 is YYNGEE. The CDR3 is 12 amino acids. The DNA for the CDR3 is TGTGCCAGCAGCGCGGAGGGCGAAAAACTGTTTTTT. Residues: CASSAEGEKLFF.

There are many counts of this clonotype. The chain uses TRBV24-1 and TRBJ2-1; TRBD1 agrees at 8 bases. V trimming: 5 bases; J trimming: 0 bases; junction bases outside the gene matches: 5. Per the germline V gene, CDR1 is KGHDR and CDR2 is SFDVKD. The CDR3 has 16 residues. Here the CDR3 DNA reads TGTGCCACCAGTGGTCCGGGACAGGACTCCTACAATGAGCAGTTCTTC. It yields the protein CATSGPGQDSYNEQFF.

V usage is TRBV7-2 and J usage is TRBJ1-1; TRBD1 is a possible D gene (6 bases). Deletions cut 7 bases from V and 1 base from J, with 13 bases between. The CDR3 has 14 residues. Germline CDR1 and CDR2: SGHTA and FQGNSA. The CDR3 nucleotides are TGTGCCAGCACCCCAGGGGCAGCGAACACTGAAGCTTTCTTT. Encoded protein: CASTPGAANTEAFF.

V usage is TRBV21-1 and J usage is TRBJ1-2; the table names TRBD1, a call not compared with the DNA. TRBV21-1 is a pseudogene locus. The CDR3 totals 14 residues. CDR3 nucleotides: TGTGCCAGCAGAACGGACAGGCATTCGTATGGCTACACCTTC. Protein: CASRTDRHSYGYTF.

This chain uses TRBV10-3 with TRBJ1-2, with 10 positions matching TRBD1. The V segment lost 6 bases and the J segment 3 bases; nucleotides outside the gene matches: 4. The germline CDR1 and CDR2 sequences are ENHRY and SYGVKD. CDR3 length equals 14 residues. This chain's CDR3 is CAIRRTGGDYGYTF. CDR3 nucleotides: TGTGCCATCAGGCGGACAGGGGGTGACTATGGCTACACCTTC.

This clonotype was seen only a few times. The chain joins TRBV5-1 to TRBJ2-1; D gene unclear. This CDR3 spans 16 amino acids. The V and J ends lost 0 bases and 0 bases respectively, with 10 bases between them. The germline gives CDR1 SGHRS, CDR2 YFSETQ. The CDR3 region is CASSLEAVSSYNEQFF. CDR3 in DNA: TGCGCCAGCAGCTTGGAGGCGGTAAGCTCCTACAATGAGCAGTTCTTC.

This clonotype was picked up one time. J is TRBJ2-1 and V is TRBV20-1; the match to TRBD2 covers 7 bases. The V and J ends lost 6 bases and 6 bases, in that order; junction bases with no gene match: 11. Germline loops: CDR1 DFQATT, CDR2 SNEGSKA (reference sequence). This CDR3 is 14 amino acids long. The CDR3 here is CSATLREVGNEQFF. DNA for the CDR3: TGCAGTGCAACCCTCCGGGAGGTGGGCAATGAGCAGTTCTTC.

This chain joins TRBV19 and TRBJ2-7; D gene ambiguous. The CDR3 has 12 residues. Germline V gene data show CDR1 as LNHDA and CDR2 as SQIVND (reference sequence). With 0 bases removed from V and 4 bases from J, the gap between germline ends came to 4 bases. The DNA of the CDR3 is TGTGCCAGTAGTATAGACGGGTACGAGCAGTACTTC. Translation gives CASSIDGYEQYF. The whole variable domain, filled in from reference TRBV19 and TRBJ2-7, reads DGGITQSPKYLFRKEGQNVTLSCEQNLNHDAMYWYRQDPGQGLRLIYYSQIVNDFQKGDIAEGYSVSREKKESFPLTVTSAQKNPTAFYLCASSIDGYEQYFGPGTRLTVT.

This CDR3 is CASSQDVGRMNNEQFF. DNA of the CDR3: TGCGCCAGCAGCCAAGATGTCGGGAGGATGAACAATGAGCAGTTCTTC. J is TRBJ2-1 and V is TRBV4-3, with 7 bases identical to TRBD2. The CDR3 runs to 16 residues. The germline V gene encodes CDR1 LGHNA and CDR2 YSLEER. The ends lost 0 bases at V and 5 bases at J; junction bases unmatched: 7.

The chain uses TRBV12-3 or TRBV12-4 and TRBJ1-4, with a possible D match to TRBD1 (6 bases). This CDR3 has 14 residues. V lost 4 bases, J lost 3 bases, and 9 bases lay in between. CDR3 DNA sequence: TGTGCCAGCAGTTCACAGGGAGCTAATGAAAAACTGTTTTTT. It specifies CASSSQGANEKLFF.

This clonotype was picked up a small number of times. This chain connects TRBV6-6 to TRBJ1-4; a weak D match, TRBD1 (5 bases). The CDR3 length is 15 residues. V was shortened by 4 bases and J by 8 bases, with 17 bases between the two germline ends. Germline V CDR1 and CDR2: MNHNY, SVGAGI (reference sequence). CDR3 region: CASSSPGGIYEKLFF. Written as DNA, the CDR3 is TGTGCCAGCAGTTCCCCGGGGGGGATATACGAAAAACTGTTTTTT.

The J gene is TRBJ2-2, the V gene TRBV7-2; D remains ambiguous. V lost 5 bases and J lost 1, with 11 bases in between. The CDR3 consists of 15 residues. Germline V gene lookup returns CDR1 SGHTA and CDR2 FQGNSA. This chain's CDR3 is CASSRRWQNTGELFF. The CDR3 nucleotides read TGTGCCAGCAGCCGCCGGTGGCAGAACACCGGGGAGCTGTTTTTT.

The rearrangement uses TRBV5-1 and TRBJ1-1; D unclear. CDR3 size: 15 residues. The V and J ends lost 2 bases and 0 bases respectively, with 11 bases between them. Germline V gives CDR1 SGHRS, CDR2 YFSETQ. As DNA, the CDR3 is TGCGCCAGCAGCTTTGGGGTCCCCCTGAACACTGAAGCTTTCTTT. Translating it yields CASSFGVPLNTEAFF.

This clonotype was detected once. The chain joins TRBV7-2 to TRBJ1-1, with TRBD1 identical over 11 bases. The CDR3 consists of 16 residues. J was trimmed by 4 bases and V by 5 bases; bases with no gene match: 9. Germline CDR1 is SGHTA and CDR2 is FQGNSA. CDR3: CASSTSSGTGGTEAFF. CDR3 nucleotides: TGTGCCAGCAGCACATCCTCCGGGACAGGGGGCACTGAAGCTTTCTTT.

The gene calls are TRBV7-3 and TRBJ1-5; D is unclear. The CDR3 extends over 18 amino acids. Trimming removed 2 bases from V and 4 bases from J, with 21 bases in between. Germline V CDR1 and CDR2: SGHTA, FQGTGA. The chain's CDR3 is CASSLLLTTGPLNQPQHF. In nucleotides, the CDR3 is TGTGCCAGCAGCTTACTACTCACTACCGGGCCCCTAAATCAGCCCCAGCATTTT.

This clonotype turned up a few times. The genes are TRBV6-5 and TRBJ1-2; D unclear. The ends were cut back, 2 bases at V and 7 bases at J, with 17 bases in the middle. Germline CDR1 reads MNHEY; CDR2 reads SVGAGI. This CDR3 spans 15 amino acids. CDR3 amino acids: CASSYGSTRGPGYTF. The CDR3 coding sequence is TGTGCCAGCAGTTACGGAAGCACAAGAGGACCTGGCTACACCTTC.

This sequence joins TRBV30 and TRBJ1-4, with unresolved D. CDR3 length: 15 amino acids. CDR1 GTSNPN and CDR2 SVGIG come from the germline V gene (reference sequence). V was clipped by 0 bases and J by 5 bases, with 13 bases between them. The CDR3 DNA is TGTGCCTGGAGTGTGGGGTTGGGAACGAATGAAAAACTGTTTTTT. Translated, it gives CAWSVGLGTNEKLFF.

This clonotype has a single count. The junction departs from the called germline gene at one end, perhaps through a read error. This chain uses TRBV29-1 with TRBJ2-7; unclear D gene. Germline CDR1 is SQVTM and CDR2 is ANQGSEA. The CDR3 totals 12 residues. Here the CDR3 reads CRVAKAAYEQYF. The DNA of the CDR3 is TGCAGAGTTGCAAAGGCCGCCTACGAGCAGTACTTC.

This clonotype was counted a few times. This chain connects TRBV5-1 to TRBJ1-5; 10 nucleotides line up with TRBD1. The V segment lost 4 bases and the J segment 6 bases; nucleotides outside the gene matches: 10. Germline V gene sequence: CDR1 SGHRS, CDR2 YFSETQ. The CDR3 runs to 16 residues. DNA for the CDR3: TGCGCCAGCAGCCCTGGGACAGGGGCCCGGGGTCAGCCCCAGCATTTT. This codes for CASSPGTGARGQPQHF.